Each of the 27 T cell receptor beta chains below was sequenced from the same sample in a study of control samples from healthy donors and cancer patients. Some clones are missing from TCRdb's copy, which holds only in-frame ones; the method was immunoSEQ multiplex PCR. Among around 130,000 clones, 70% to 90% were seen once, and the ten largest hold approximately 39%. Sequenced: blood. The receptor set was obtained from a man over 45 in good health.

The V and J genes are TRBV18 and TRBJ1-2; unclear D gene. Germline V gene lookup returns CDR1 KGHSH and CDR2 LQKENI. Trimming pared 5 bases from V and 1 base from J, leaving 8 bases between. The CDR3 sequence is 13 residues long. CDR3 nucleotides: TGTGCCAGCTCAGAGGACGGTAACTATGGCTACACCTTC. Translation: CASSEDGNYGYTF.

The CDR3 region is CASSLGTPRDEQFF. The CDR3 DNA reads TGTGCCAGCAGCCTCGGGACTCCGAGGGATGAGCAGTTCTTC. The chain links TRBV2 to TRBJ2-1; tentatively, D is TRBD2 (6 bases). The CDR3 loop spans 14 amino acids. V was clipped by 6 bases and J by 8 bases, with 17 bases between them. Germline CDR1 is SNHLY and CDR2 is FYNNEI.

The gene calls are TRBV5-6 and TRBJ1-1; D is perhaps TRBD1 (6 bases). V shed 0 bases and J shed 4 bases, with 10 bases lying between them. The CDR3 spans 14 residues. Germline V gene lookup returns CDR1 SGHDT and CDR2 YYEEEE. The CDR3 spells CASSLGGQLTEAFF. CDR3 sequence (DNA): TGTGCCAGCAGCTTGGGGGGACAACTCACTGAAGCTTTCTTT.

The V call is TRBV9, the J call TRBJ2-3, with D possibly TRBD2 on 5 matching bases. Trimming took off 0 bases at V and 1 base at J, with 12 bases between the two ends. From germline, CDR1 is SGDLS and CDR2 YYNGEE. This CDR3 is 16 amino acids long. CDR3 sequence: CASSVALTMRTDTQYF. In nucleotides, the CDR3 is TGTGCCAGCAGCGTAGCCTTGACTATGCGCACAGATACGCAGTATTTT.

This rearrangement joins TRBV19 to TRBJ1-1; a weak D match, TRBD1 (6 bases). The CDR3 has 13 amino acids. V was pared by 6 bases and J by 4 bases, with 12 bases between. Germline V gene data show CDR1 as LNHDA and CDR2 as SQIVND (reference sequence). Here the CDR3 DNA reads TGTGCCAGTAGACAGGGAGTAGGCACTGAAGCTTTCTTT. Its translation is CASRQGVGTEAFF.

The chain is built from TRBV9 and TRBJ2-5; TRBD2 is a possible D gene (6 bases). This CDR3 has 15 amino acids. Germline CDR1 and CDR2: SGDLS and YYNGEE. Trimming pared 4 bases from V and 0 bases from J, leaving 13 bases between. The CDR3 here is CASSNLRENQETQYF. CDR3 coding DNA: TGTGCCAGCAGCAACCTCCGGGAGAACCAAGAGACCCAGTACTTC.

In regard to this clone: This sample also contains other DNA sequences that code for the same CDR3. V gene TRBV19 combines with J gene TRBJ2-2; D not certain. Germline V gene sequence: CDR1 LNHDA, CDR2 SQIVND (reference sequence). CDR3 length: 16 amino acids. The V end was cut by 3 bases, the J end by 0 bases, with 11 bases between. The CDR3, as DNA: TGTGCCAGTAGTATCCTACCGACTGCGAACACCGGGGAGCTGTTTTTT. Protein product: CASSILPTANTGELFF.

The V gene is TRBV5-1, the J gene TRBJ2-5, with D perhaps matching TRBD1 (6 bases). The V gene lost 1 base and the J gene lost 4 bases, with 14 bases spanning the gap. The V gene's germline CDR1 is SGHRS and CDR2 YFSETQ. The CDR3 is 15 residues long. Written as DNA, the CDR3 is TGCGCCAGCAGCTTGTCGGGCAGGGGAGTAGAGACCCAGTACTTC. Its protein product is CASSLSGRGVETQYF.

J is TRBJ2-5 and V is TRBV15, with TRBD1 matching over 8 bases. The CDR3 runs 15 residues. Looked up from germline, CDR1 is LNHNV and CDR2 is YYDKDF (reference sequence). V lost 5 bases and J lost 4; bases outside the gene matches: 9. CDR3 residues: CATSRSGGAGETQYF. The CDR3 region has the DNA TGTGCCACCAGCCGGTCAGGGGGCGCGGGAGAGACCCAGTACTTC.

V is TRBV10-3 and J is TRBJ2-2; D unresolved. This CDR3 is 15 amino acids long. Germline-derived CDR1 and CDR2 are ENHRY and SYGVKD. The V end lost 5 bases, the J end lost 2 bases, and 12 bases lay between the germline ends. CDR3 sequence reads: CAISLVQANTGELFF. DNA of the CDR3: TGTGCCATCAGTTTGGTCCAGGCTAACACCGGGGAGCTGTTTTTT.

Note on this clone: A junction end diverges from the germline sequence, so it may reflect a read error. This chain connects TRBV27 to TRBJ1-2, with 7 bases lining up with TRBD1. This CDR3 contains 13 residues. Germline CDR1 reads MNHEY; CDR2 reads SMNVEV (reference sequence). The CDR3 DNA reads TGTGCCAGCAGTTCGCAACGGGACAGAGGTTCCTTCTTC. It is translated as CASSSQRDRGSFF.

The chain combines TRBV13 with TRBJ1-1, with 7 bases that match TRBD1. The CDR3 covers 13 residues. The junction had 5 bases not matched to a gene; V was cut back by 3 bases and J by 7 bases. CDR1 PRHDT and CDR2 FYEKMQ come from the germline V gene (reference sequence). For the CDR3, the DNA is TGTGCCAGCAGCTTTCGCACAGGGGATGAAGCTTTCTTT. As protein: CASSFRTGDEAFF.

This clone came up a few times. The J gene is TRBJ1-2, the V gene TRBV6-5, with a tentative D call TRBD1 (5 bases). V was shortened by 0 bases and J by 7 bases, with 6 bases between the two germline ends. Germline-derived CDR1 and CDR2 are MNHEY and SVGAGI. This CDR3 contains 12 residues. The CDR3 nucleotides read TGTGCCAGCAGTTACTCCGGGGCTGGCTACACCTTC. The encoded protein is CASSYSGAGYTF.

The CDR3 reads CASSNGHNYEQYF. The CDR3 DNA reads TGTGCCAGCAGCAACGGACACAACTACGAGCAGTACTTC. V and J are TRBV27 and TRBJ2-7; a weak D match, TRBD1 (5 bases). This CDR3 is 13 amino acids long. Germline V lookup: CDR1 MNHEY, CDR2 SMNVEV (reference sequence). Trimming shortened V by 6 bases and J by 3 bases, and 12 bases separated the two germline ends.

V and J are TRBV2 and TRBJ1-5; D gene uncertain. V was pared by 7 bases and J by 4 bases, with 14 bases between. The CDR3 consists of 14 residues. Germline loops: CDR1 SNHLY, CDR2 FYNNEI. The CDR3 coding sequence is TGTGCCAGCAAGGTAGAACTAGGAAATCAGCCCCAGCATTTT. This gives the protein CASKVELGNQPQHF.

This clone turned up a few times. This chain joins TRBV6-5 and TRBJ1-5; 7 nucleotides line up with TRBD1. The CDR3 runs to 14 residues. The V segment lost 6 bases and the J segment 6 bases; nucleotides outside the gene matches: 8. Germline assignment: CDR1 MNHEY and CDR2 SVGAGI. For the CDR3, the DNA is TGTGCCAGCAGAACCGACAGGGAGGGTCAGCCCCAGCATTTT. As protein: CASRTDREGQPQHF.

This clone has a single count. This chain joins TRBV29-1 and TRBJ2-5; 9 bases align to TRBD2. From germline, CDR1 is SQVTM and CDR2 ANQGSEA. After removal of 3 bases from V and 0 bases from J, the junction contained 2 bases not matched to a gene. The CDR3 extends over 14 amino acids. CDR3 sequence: CSVDGGGDQETQYF. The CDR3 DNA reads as TGCAGCGTTGATGGCGGGGGGGACCAAGAGACCCAGTACTTC.

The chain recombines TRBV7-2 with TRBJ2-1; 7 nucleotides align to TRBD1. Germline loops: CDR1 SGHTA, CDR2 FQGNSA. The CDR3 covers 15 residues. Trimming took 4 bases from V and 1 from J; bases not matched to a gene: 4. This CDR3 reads CASSSGQSSYNEQFF. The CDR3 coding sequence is TGTGCCAGCAGCTCGGGACAGTCGTCCTACAATGAGCAGTTCTTC.

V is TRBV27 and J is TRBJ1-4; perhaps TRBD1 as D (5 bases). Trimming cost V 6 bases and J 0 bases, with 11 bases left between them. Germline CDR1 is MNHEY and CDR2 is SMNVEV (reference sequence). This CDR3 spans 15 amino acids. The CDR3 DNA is TGTGCCAGCAGGGCAGGGTTCTCAACTAATGAAAAACTGTTTTTT. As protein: CASRAGFSTNEKLFF.

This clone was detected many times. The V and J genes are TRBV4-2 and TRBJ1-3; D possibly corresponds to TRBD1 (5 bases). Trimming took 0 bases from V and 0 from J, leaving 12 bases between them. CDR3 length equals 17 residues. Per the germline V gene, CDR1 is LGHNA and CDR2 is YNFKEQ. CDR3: CASSQDRGASSGNTIYF. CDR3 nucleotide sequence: TGTGCCAGCAGCCAAGATAGGGGAGCAAGCTCTGGAAACACCATATATTTT.

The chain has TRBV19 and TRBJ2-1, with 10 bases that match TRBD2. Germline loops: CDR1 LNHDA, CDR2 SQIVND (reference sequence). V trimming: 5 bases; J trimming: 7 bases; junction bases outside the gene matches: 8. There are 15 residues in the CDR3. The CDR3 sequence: CASSAERGGLNEQFF. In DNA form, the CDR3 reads TGTGCCAGTAGTGCCGAGCGGGGGGGCCTTAATGAGCAGTTCTTC.

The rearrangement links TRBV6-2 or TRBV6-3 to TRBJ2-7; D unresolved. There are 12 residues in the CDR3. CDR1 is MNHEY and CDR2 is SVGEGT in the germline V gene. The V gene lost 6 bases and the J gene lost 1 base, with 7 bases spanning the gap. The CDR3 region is CASSQRSYEQYF. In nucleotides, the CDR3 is TGTGCCAGCAGCCAGAGATCCTACGAGCAGTACTTC.

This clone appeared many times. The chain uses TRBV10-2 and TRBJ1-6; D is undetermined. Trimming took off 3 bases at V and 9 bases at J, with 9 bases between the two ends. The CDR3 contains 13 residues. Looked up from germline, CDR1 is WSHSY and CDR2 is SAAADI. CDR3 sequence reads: CASSDGLASPLHF. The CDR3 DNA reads TGCGCCAGCAGTGACGGACTGGCTTCACCCCTCCACTTT.

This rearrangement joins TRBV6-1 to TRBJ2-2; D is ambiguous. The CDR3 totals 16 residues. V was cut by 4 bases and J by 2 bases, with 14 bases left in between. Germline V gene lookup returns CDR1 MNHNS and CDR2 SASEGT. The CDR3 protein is CASSVARGINTGELFF. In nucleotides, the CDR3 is TGTGCCAGCAGTGTCGCGAGAGGCATAAACACCGGGGAGCTGTTTTTT.

The DNA for the CDR3 is TGCGCCAGCAGCTTGGCCATGGGGGAGGGGCAAGAGACCCAGTACTTC. This gives the protein CASSLAMGEGQETQYF. The V call is TRBV5-1, the J call TRBJ2-5; 7 bases fit TRBD2. This CDR3 is built from 16 residues. With V trimmed by 0 bases and J by 2 bases, 7 bases remained unmatched. Germline V gives CDR1 SGHRS, CDR2 YFSETQ.

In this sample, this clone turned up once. CDR3 sequence (DNA): TGTGCCAGCAGTGACTTAATAGCGGGGGGGCGGGAGACCCAGTACTTC. The encoded protein is CASSDLIAGGRETQYF. The rearrangement links TRBV6-4 to TRBJ2-5; 11 bases align to TRBD2. V lost 1 base and J lost 5; bases outside the gene matches: 6. Germline assignment: CDR1 MRHNA and CDR2 SNTAGT. This CDR3 is built from 16 residues.

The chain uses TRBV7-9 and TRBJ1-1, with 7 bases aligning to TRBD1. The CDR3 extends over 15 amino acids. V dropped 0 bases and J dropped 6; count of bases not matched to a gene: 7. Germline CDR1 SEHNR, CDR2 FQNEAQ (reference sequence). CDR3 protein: CASSLAQGFVSEAFF. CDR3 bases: TGTGCCAGCAGCTTAGCACAGGGGTTTGTGTCTGAAGCTTTCTTT. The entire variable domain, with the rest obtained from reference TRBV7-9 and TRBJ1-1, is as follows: DTGVSQNPRHKITKRGQNVTFRCDPISEHNRLYWYRQTLGQGPEFLTYFQNEAQLEKSRLLSDRFSAERPKGSFSTLEIQRTEQGDSAMYLCASSLAQGFVSEAFFGQGTRLTVV.